The entry below describes one T cell receptor (beta chain). The target of this receptor is not known. Qualities for individual bases were not recorded, and no much larger clone is one base off. This entry belongs to a study of identical twins (dated by TCRdb to about 2016). General notes on the study: TCR alpha and beta repertoires from monozygotic twins, unrelated adults of various ages and cord blood were deep-sequenced to test whether fetal clonotypes persist. To rule out contamination, replicate twin experiments were performed at different times with different library preparation protocols.

Study-wide findings and limitations: Because the same donors could not be followed over many years, the conclusions depended on cross-sectional statistical analysis. Compared with coincidental sharing between unrelated individuals, an excess of low generation-probability sequences was observed among out-of-frame TCR alpha sequences shared between twins. Invariant T cells such as MAIT and iNKT could partly confound zero-insertion analyses, though diverse VJ usage argued against this for most clonotypes. The excess sharing between twins in beta out-of-frame sequences was weaker because fewer shared sequences reduced the signal-to-noise ratio. Fewer insertions were carried by abundant cord blood beta clonotypes; a weaker similar trend was observed in young adult naive repertoires, while no such trend was observed in memory repertoires. In monozygotic twins, out-of-frame TCR alpha sharing was systematically underestimated by recombination models, although the models agreed with sharing between unrelated individuals.

The CDR3 has 12 amino acids, counting the end cysteine and phenylalanine. This entry keeps only the CDR3 DNA: 36 bases, framed from base 1. V is shortened by 2 bases, J by 7 bases, and the region joining them spans 6 bases. CDR1 and CDR2 are read off the germline V gene as MGHRA and YSYEKL. Only healthy Caucasian donors were included. The twin cohort consisted of three pairs of female monozygotic twins, all aged about 18 to 30 years. Positive isolation kits from Invitrogen were used to isolate CD4+ and CD8+ T cell populations. Libraries were built with 5' RACE. The sequencing machine was an Illumina HiSeq 2000. A universal primer binding site was introduced by template switching, and a unique molecular identifier was present in the final cDNA, enabling accurate counting of TCR cDNA molecules. Specific primers in the conserved constant-segment region were used to synthesize first-strand cDNA for TCR alpha and beta chains. Each cDNA library was double barcoded, with a SMART-Mk sample barcode plus Illumina barcodes, to control for contamination. TruSeq adapter sequences along with Illumina sample barcodes were introduced in two successive PCR steps. TCR alpha and beta cDNA libraries were sequenced on the Illumina HiSeq platform with custom primers. Concerning the study's data processing: Raw reads were processed with MiGEC to extract unique molecular identifiers, and MiXCR was used to determine CDR3 positions. For each individual, recombination models were inferred using an EM algorithm with the repgenHMM and IGoR tools. Shared clonotypes were analyzed with the tcR package in R, and sharing was normalized by the product of cloneset sizes. To study raw recombination free of thymic and clonal selection effects, out-of-frame nonproductive sequences were analyzed. Using fastp trimming at Q25 and MiXCR clonotype assembly, TCRdb reanalyzed the public sequencing data and kept in-frame beta chains. All rows with the same CDR3 protein become a single entry with the most common DNA and genes. TCRdb assigned the V and J calls; the authors' analysis was not used. This sample is represented by about 220,000 distinct CDR3 sequences; approximately 5.9% of them were singletons. Approximately 15% of the sample comes from the top ten.

The sample was also reused in another study, on T cells expressing NK-cell markers. As described in the second report: Three sorted T-cell subsets (CD3+CD56+NKG2C+, CD3+CD56+NKG2C- and CD3+CD56-NKG2C+) from fewer than 10 donors had their TCR beta-chain repertoires profiled. Among the eight sequenced donors, only one was HCMV-seronegative, while the other seven were HCMV-seropositive. In several experiments an anti-gammadeltaTCR antibody was added to restrict sorting to alphabetaTCR-expressing T cells. In over 5 donors, the dominant CD3+CD56+NKG2C+ clonotypes were among the top 10 CD8+ clonotypes and accounted for about 1.0-7.5% of CD8+ T cells. Those dominant clonotypes were again the most abundant among CD3+CD56-NKG2C+ cells in a handful of donors, at about 28.3-60.1%. It remained unclear whether the expanded NKG2C-expressing T cell clones were specific for HCMV antigens. The eight sequenced donors were randomly selected healthy volunteers, three men and five women. A commercial ELISA kit detecting HCMV-specific IgG in serum was used to determine HCMV serostatus. MIGEC was used to demultiplex reads and group reads by UMI, and MiTCR was used to assemble and quantify clonotypes. To exclude erroneous sequences, any TCR cDNA sequence not supported by at least two reads was discarded. The tcR package was used for downstream repertoire analysis, with clonotypes matched between fractions based on CDR3 nucleotide sequence plus V segment. Antigen specificity was annotated against VDJdb with VDJmatch, allowing one amino acid substitution in CDR3.

This TCR was sampled from a woman under 30 in good health. The sequence is built from TRBV4-1 and TRBJ2-1; the D gene assignment is ambiguous. The specimen was CD8+ T cells sorted from blood. The nucleotide sequence reads TGCGCCAGCAGCCAAAGAGGAAATGAGCAGTTCTTC. Its translation reads: CASSQRGNEQFF.